The clone carrying this T cell receptor beta chain was seen more than once but under ten times. Its target is unknown. This sample is drawn from a study of response to subunit inactivated influenza vaccine. Study-level points and caveats: The authors suggested that few new T cells are recruited per seasonal influenza vaccination.

The V end lost 6 bases, the J end lost 8 bases, and 20 bases lay between the germline ends. The CDR3 has 15 residues. Looked up from germline, CDR1 is SEHNR and CDR2 is FQNEAQ (reference sequence). TCRdb analysed the RT-PCR reads with MiXCR anew, one entry per CDR3 protein. Here the sample spans approximately 730,000 distinct CDR3 sequences, roughly 14% being singletons. V gene TRBV7-9 combines with J gene TRBJ2-1; D is tentatively TRBD1 or TRBD2 (5 bases each). Source: PBMCs from blood, taken less than 15 days before vaccination. This TCR came from a man aged 50 or older who received an inactivated influenza vaccine. The CDR3 DNA is TGTGCCAGCAGACGACCGGGACCTCCGGCTGATGAGCAGTTCTTC. This codes for CASRRPGPPADEQFF.